The clone carrying this TCR beta chain was detected ten times or more. The antigen is unknown. These data are taken from a study of T cells in Graves' hyperthyroidism and ophthalmopathy. Turning to the study itself: Prior to any treatment, at the point of initial diagnosis, peripheral blood was collected.

Study-wide points: The model's output predicted ophthalmopathy at a median of 6.5 months prior to onset.

CDR3 length equals 12 residues. Between the trimmed V and J ends, which lost 2 bases and 7 bases, there was a span of 8 bases. Researchers took RNA transcripts and amplified the TCR beta CDR3 regions from them. HTBI primers were used for first-round RT-PCR of the TCR CDR3. Each CDR3 protein gets one entry after TCRdb re-called the multiplex PCR reads with MiXCR. The repertoire consists of around 700,000 distinct CDR3 sequences, with roughly a sixth occurring once and the leading ten covering 16%. Every diagnosis used clinical symptoms, serum thyroxine and TRAb, thyroid ultrasound and orbital computed tomography.

The material sequenced was blood. The TCR was taken from a woman between 50 and 59 years old with Graves' hyperthyroidism that later progressed to Graves' ophthalmopathy. This chain links TRBV12-3 or TRBV12-4 with TRBJ1-1; the D is unclear. The CDR3 spells CASSLRRIEAFF. The DNA for the CDR3 is TGTGCCAGCAGTTTACGGCGGATTGAAGCTTTCTTT.